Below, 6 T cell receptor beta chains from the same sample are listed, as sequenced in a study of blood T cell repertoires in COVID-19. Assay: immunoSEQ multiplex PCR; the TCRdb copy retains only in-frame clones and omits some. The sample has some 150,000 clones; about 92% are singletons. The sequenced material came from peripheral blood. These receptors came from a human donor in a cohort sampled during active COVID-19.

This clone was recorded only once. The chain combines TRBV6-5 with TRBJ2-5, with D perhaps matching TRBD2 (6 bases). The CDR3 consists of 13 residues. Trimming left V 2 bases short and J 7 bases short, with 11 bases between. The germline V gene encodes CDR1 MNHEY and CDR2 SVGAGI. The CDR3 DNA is TGTGCCAGCAGTTACACCATCGGGGGGACCCAGTACTTC. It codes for CASSYTIGGTQYF.

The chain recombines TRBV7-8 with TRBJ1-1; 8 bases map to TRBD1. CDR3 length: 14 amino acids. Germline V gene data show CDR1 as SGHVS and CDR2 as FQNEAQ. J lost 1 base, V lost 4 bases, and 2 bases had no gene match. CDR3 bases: TGTGCCAGCAGCTCGGACAGGGAGAACACTGAAGCTTTCTTT. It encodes CASSSDRENTEAFF.

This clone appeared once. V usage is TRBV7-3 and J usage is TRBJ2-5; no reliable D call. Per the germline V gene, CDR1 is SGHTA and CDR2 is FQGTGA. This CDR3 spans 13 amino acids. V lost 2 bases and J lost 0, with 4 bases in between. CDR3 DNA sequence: TGTGCCAGCAGCTTAGAGTACCAAGAGACCCAGTACTTC. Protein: CASSLEYQETQYF.

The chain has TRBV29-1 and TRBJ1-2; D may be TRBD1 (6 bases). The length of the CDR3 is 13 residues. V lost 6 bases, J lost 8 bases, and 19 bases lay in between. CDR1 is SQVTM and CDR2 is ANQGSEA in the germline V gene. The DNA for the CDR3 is TGCAGCGTCCGAAGGGGGGGTCCGGACGGCTACACCTTC. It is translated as CSVRRGGPDGYTF.

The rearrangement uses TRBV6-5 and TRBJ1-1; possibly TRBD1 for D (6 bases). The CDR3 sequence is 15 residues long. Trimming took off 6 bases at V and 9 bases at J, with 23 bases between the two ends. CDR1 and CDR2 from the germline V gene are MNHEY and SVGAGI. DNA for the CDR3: TGTGCCAGCAGCCCCACTCTGGGGGGGCCGGCTAAAGCTTTCTTT. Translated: CASSPTLGGPAKAFF.

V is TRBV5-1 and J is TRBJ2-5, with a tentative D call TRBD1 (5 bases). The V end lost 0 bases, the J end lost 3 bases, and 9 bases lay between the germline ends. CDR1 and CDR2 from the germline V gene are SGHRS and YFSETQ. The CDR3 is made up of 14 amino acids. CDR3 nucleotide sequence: TGCGCCAGCAGCTTGGAGGGGCCAGAAGAGACCCAGTACTTC. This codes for CASSLEGPEETQYF.